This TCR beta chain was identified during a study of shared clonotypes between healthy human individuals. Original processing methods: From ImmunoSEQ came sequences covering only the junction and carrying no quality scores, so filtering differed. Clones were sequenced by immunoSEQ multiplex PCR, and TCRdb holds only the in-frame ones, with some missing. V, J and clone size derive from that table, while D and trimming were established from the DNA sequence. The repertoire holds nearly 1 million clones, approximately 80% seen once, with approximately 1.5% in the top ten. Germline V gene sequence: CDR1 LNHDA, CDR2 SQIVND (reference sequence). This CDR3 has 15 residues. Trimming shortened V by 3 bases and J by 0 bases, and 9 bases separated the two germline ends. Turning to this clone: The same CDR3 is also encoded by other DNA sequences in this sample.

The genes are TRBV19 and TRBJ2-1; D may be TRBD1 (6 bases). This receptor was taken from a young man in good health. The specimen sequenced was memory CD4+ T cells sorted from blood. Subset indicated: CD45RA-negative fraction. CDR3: CASSMTGSSYNEQFF. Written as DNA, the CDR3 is TGTGCCAGTAGTATGACAGGTAGCTCCTACAATGAGCAGTTCTTC.